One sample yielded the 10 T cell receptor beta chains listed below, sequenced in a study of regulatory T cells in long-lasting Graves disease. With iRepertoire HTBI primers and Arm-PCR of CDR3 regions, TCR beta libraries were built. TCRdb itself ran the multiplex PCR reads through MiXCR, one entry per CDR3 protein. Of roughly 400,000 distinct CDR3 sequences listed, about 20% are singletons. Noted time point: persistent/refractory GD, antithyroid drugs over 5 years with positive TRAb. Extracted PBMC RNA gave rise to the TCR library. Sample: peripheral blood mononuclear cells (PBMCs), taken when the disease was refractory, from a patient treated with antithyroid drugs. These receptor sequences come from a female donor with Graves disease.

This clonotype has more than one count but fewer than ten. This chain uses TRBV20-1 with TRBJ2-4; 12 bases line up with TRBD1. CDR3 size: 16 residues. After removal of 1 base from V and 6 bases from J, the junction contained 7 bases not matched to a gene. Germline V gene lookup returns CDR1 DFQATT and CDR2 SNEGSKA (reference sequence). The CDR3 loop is CSARVGTGGRRNIQYF. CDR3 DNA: TGCAGTGCTAGAGTTGGGACAGGGGGCCGGAGAAACATTCAGTACTTC.

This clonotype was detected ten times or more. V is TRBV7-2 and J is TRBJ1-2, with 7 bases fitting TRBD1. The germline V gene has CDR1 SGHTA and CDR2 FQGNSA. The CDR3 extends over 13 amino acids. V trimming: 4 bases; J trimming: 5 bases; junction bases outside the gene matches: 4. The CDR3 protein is CASSSGQAYGYTF. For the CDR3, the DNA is TGTGCCAGCAGCTCTGGACAGGCTTATGGCTACACCTTC.

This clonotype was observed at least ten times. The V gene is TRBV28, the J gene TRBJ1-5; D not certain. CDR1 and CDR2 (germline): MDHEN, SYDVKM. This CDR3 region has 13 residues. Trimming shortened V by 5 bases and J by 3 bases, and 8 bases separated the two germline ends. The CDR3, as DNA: TGTGCCAGCAGTACGAGCGTCAATCAGCCCCAGCATTTT. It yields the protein CASSTSVNQPQHF. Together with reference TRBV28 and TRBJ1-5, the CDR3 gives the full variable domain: DVKVTQSSRYLVKRTGEKVFLECVQDMDHENMFWYRQDPGLGLRLIYFSYDVKMKEKGDIPEGYSVSREKKERFSLILESASTNQTSMYLCASSTSVNQPQHFGDGTRLSIL.

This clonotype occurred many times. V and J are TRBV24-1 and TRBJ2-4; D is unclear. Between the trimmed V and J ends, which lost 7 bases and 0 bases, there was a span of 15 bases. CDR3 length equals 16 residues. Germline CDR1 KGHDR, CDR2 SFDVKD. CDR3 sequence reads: CATRLQQSIAKNIQYF. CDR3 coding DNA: TGTGCCACCAGACTTCAACAGTCAATAGCCAAAAACATTCAGTACTTC.

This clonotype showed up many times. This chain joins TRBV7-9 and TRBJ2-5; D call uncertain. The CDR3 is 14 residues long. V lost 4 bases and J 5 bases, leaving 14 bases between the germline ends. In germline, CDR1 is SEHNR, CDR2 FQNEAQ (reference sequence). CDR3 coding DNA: TGTGCCAGCAGCTGGGCAATGTTGGGGGAGACCCAGTACTTC. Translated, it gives CASSWAMLGETQYF.

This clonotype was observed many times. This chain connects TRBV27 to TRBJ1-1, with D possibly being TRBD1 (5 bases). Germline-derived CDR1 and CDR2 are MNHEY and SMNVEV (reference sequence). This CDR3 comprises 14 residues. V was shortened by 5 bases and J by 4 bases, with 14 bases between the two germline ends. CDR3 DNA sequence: TGTGCCAGCAGTCCCGCAGGGAGAATCACTGAAGCTTTCTTT. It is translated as CASSPAGRITEAFF.

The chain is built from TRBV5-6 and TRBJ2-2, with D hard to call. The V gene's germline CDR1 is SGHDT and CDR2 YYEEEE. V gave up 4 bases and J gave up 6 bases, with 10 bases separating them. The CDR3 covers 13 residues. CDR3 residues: CASSRVGPGELFF. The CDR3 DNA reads TGTGCCAGCAGCCGTGTCGGGCCCGGGGAGCTGTTTTTT.

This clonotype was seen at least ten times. The CDR3 here is CASSLASGVRGEQYF. The CDR3, as DNA: TGTGCCAGCAGCTTAGCTTCGGGTGTCCGTGGGGAGCAGTACTTC. V usage is TRBV7-2 and J usage is TRBJ2-7, with D uncertain. This CDR3 has 15 amino acids. Germline-derived CDR1 and CDR2 are SGHTA and FQGNSA. Trimming removed 0 bases from V and 7 bases from J, with 16 bases in between.

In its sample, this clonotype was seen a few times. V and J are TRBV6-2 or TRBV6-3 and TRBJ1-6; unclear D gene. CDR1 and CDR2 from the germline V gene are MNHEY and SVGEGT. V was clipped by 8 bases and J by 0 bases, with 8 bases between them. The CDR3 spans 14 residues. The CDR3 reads CASSISSYNSPLHF. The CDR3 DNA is TGTGCCAGCTCGATCAGCTCCTATAATTCACCCCTCCACTTT.

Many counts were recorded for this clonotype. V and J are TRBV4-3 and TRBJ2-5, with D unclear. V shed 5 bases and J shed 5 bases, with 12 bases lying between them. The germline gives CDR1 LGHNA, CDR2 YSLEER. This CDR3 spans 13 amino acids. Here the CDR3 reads CASSVQDGETQYF. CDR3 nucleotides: TGCGCCAGCAGCGTTCAGGACGGCGAGACCCAGTACTTC.